Sequencing of this T cell receptor beta chain was carried out in a study of PD-1 blockade in classical Hodgkin lymphoma. The CDR3 is made up of 16 amino acids. From germline, CDR1 is LNHDA and CDR2 SQIVND (reference sequence). Between the trimmed V and J ends, which lost 10 bases and 5 bases, there was a span of 23 bases. Each patient relapsed following autologous stem cell transplantation, and prior brentuximab vedotin exposure differed. Comment on this clone: As yet, its antigen is unknown.

The repertoire was sequenced with immunoSEQ multiplex PCR; TCRdb's copy has only in-frame clones and lacks some. The profile shows roughly 150,000 clones, 78% of them singletons. Overall study results and limits: A reduction in baseline TCR diversity was reportedly seen in newly diagnosed patients relative to healthy donors. Possible causes of repertoire differences, disease activity or prior therapy, remain undefined.

J is TRBJ1-4 and V is TRBV19; D gene ambiguous. The sequence derives from a human donor with classical Hodgkin lymphoma. Sequencing was performed on peripheral blood mononuclear cells (PBMCs), taken before the second cycle of nivolumab. CDR3 sequence reads: CATSGEGKGGNEKLFF. CDR3 nucleotide sequence: TGTGCCACCTCAGGAGAGGGAAAGGGTGGAAATGAAAAACTGTTTTTT.